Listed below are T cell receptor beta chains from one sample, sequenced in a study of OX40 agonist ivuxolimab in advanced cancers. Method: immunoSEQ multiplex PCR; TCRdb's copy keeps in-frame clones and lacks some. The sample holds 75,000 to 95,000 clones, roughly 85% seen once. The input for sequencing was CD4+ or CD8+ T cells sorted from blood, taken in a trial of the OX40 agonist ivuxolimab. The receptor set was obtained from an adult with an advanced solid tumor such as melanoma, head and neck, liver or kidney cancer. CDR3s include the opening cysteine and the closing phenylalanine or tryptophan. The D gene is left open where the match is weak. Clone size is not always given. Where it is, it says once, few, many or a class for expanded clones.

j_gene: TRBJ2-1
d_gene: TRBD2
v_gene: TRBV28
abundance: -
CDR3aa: CASKGIDRELAGGVRNEQFF
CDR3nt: TGTGCCAGCAAAGGCATCGACCGGGAACTAGCGGGAGGAGTAAGGAATGAGCAGTTCTTC

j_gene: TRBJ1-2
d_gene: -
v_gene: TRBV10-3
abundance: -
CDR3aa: CAISERGRREYTF
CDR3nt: TGTGCCATCAGTGAACGGGGCCGCCGGGAGTACACCTTC

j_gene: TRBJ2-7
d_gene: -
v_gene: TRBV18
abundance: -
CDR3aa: CASSPSSAYEQYF
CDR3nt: TGTGCCAGCTCACCCTCTAGCGCCTACGAGCAGTACTTC

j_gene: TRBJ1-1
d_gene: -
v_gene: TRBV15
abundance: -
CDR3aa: CATSRDSGTEAFF
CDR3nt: TGTGCCACCAGCAGGGACTCGGGCACTGAAGCTTTCTTT

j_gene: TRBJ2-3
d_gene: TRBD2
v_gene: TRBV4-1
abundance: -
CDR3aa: CASSQTWSGLAGRVDTQYF
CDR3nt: TGCGCCAGCAGCCAAACCTGGTCTGGACTAGCGGGGAGGGTGGATACGCAGTATTTT

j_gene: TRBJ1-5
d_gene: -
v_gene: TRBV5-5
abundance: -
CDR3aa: CASSPSVALQPQHF
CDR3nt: TGTGCCAGCAGCCCCTCCGTGGCCCTTCAGCCCCAGCATTTT

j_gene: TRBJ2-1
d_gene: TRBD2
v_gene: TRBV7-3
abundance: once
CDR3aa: CASSLLAVAGNEQFF
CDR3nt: TGTGCCAGCAGCTTACTAGCGGTGGCGGGCAATGAGCAGTTCTTC

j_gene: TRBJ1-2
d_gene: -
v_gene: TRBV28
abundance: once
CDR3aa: CASSPRGGLDGYTF
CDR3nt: TGTGCCAGCAGTCCCCGGGGGGGGCTGGATGGCTACACCTTC

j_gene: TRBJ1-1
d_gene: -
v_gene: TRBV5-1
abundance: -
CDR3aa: CASSIQGQNTEAFF
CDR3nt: TGCGCCAGCAGCATACAGGGACAGAACACTGAAGCTTTCTTT

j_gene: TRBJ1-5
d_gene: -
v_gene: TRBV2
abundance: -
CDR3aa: CASSETISNQPQHF
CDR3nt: TGTGCCAGCAGTGAAACTATTAGCAATCAGCCCCAGCATTTT

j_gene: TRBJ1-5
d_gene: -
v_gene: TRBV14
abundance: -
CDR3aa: CASSQDLDQPQHF
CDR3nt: TGTGCCAGCAGCCAAGATCTGGATCAGCCCCAGCATTTT

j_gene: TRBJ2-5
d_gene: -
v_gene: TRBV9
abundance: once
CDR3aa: CASSVSGLGQETQYF
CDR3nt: TGTGCCAGCAGCGTATCAGGGTTAGGACAAGAGACCCAGTACTTC

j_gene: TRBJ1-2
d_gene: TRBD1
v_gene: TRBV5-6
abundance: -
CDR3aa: CASSLLGQGNYGYTF
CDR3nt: TGTGCCAGCAGCCTCCTTGGACAGGGAAACTATGGCTACACCTTC